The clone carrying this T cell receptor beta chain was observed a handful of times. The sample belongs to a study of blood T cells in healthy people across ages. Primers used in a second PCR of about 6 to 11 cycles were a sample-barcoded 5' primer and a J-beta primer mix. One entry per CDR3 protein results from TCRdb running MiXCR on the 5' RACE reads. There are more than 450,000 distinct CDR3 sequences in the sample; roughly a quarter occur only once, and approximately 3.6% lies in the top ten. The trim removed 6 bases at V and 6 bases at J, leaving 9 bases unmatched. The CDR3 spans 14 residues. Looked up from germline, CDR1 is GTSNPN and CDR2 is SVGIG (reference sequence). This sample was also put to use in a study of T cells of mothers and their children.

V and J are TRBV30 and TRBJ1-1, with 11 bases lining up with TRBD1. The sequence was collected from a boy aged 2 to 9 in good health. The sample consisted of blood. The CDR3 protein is CACEPPGQGAEAFF. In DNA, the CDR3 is TGTGCCTGCGAACCACCGGGACAGGGGGCTGAAGCTTTCTTT.